The rows below give T cell receptor beta chains drawn from one sample of a study of blood T cell repertoires in COVID-19. The table came from immunoSEQ multiplex PCR; TCRdb's copy has only in-frame clones and leaves some out. This repertoire shows some 330,000 clones, 88% found once; its top ten account for about 5%. The sequenced sample consisted of PBMCs or T cells enriched from blood (not recorded which). The origin of the receptors is a man aged 25-45 years who had recovered from COVID-19. The CDR3 runs from the conserved cysteine through the conserved F or W. Each record gives: D gene, V gene, J gene, clone size, CDR3 protein, CDR3 DNA. The D gene is left open where the match is weak. Expanded clones get a size class; other rows say once, few or many, or leave the size out.

NA	TRBV3-1/TRBV3-2	TRBJ1-2	once	CASSQDPTEAGGYGYTF	TGTGCCAGCAGCCAAGACCCAACAGAGGCGGGGGGCTATGGCTACACCTTC
NA	TRBV9	TRBJ2-6	NA	CASSGGVSGANVLTF	TGTGCCAGCAGCGGCGGGGTCTCTGGGGCCAACGTCCTGACTTTC
NA	TRBV18	TRBJ1-2	once	CASSPRGGYGYTF	TGTGCCAGCTCACCACGAGGAGGCTATGGCTACACCTTC
NA	TRBV2	TRBJ1-1	NA	CASSAGHLNTEAFF	TGTGCCAGCAGTGCGGGACACCTGAACACTGAAGCTTTCTTT
NA	TRBV14	TRBJ1-2	NA	CASSQGRGIHGYTF	TGTGCCAGCAGCCAAGGTCGGGGGATCCATGGCTACACCTTC
NA	TRBV27	TRBJ2-7	NA	CASSFITGDYEQYF	TGTGCCAGCAGTTTTATCACAGGAGATTACGAGCAGTACTTC
TRBD2	TRBV3-1/TRBV3-2	TRBJ2-2	NA	CASSQVRASGGLGTGELFF	TGTGCCAGCAGCCAAGTAAGGGCTAGCGGGGGTCTTGGCACCGGGGAGCTGTTTTTT
NA	TRBV24-1	TRBJ1-2	NA	CATSGIQGPNYGYTF	TGTGCCACCAGTGGCATACAGGGACCTAACTATGGCTACACCTTC
NA	TRBV2	TRBJ2-7	NA	CASGKGLSYEQYF	TGTGCCAGCGGAAAGGGACTGTCCTACGAGCAGTACTTC
TRBD1	TRBV6-2/TRBV6-3	TRBJ2-2	NA	CASSPGQQNTGELFF	TGTGCCAGCAGCCCGGGACAGCAGAACACCGGGGAGCTGTTTTTT
NA	TRBV19	TRBJ2-7	NA	CASSAGTPGEQYF	TGTGCCAGTAGTGCCGGGACTCCTGGCGAGCAGTACTTC
NA	TRBV7-2	TRBJ2-7	NA	CASSTQQGTQYF	TGTGCCAGCAGCACCCAACAGGGTACGCAGTACTTC
NA	TRBV29-1	TRBJ2-7	NA	CSGSRDYEQYF	TGCAGCGGCAGCCGGGACTACGAGCAGTACTTC
NA	TRBV18	TRBJ2-7	many	CASSPSTAAGPGQYF	TGTGCCAGCTCACCCTCCACGGCGGCGGGGCCTGGGCAGTACTTC
TRBD1	TRBV7-7	TRBJ2-2	NA	CASSLRDRGLGNTGELFF	TGTGCCAGCAGCTTACGGGACAGGGGATTGGGGAACACCGGGGAGCTGTTTTTT
TRBD1	TRBV5-1	TRBJ2-7	NA	CASSLGTGGYEQYF	TGCGCCAGCAGTCTCGGGACAGGGGGCTACGAGCAGTACTTC
TRBD1	TRBV20-1	TRBJ1-6	NA	CSASWVEGAGYNSPLHF	TGCAGTGCTAGTTGGGTGGAGGGGGCTGGGTATAATTCACCCCTCCACTTT
NA	TRBV6-2/TRBV6-3	TRBJ1-2	NA	CASSYVVAGYTF	TGTGCCAGCAGTTACGTTGTGGCTGGCTACACCTTC
NA	TRBV9	TRBJ2-1	NA	CASSVGTGSIYNEQFF	TGTGCCAGCAGCGTAGGAACAGGGAGTATTTACAATGAGCAGTTCTTC
TRBD1	TRBV29-1	TRBJ2-1	NA	CSVEGQGAYNEQFF	TGCAGCGTTGAAGGACAGGGGGCCTACAATGAGCAGTTCTTC
NA	TRBV5-4	TRBJ1-1	NA	CASSLGHLNTEAFF	TGTGCCAGCAGCTTGGGACACCTTAACACTGAAGCTTTCTTT
TRBD1	TRBV19	TRBJ2-2	NA	CASTQGDLLGTGELFF	TGTGCCAGTACCCAGGGGGATCTCCTTGGCACCGGGGAGCTGTTTTTT
TRBD1	TRBV9	TRBJ2-2	NA	CASSVYGTDDTGELFF	TGTGCCAGCAGCGTATATGGGACAGACGACACCGGGGAGCTGTTTTTT
TRBD1	TRBV6-5	TRBJ2-2	NA	CASNRQGNTGELFF	TGTGCCAGCAACCGACAGGGAAACACCGGGGAGCTGTTTTTT
NA	TRBV9	TRBJ2-3	NA	CASSVATVYTDTQYF	TGTGCCAGCAGCGTAGCAACGGTATACACAGATACGCAGTATTTT
TRBD1	TRBV5-1	TRBJ1-1	NA	CASSLTGAVNTEAFF	TGCGCCAGCAGCTTGACAGGGGCGGTGAACACTGAAGCTTTCTTT
NA	TRBV6-5	TRBJ1-3	NA	CASILGANGNTIYF	TGTGCCAGCATCCTAGGAGCTAACGGAAACACCATATATTTT
TRBD2	TRBV24-1	TRBJ2-1	NA	CATSETSGVWREQFF	TGTGCCACCAGTGAAACTAGCGGGGTGTGGAGAGAGCAGTTCTTC
NA	TRBV12-3/TRBV12-4	TRBJ1-2	NA	CASSLSVRGYTF	TGTGCCAGCAGTCTCAGCGTAAGAGGCTACACCTTC
TRBD1	TRBV7-8	TRBJ1-5	NA	CASSRTGTGSNQPQHF	TGTGCCAGCAGTCGGACCGGGACAGGGAGCAATCAGCCCCAGCATTTT
NA	TRBV28	TRBJ1-3	NA	CASSVVFSGNTIYF	TGTGCCAGCAGTGTAGTATTTTCTGGAAACACCATATATTTT
TRBD2	TRBV7-2	TRBJ2-3	NA	CASSLGHLAGDKDTQYF	TGTGCCAGCAGCTTAGGCCACCTAGCGGGGGATAAAGATACGCAGTATTTT
TRBD1	TRBV27	TRBJ1-6	NA	CASSEKQGAVRNSPLHF	TGTGCCAGCAGTGAAAAACAGGGGGCGGTTAGAAATTCACCCCTCCACTTT
NA	TRBV4-1	TRBJ2-7	few	CASSQGVGAYEQYF	TGCGCCAGCAGCCAAGGGGTCGGGGCCTACGAGCAGTACTTC
NA	TRBV28	TRBJ1-1	NA	CASGGELNTEAFF	TGTGCCAGCGGGGGGGAACTGAACACTGAAGCTTTCTTT
TRBD1	TRBV11-2	TRBJ2-7	NA	CASSLQAGGEQYF	TGTGCCAGCAGCTTACAAGCAGGGGGCGAGCAGTACTTC
TRBD2	TRBV5-6	TRBJ2-3	NA	CASSKAGGFTDTQYF	TGTGCCAGCAGCAAAGCGGGGGGGTTTACAGATACGCAGTATTTT
NA	TRBV2	TRBJ1-5	NA	CASSGGPDSNQPQHF	TGTGCCAGCAGTGGAGGTCCGGATAGCAATCAGCCCCAGCATTTT
NA	TRBV4-1	TRBJ1-1	NA	CASSPSRGDAFF	TGCGCCAGCAGCCCCTCTCGAGGTGACGCTTTCTTT
NA	TRBV5-5	TRBJ2-5	NA	CASSLDSQETQYF	TGTGCCAGCAGCTTGGACAGCCAAGAGACCCAGTACTTC
NA	TRBV3-1/TRBV3-2	TRBJ1-5	NA	CASSQYSPGGVRNQPQHF	TGTGCCAGCAGCCAATACTCTCCCGGGGGGGTACGAAATCAGCCCCAGCATTTT
NA	TRBV12-5	TRBJ2-1	NA	CASGVGSSYNEQFF	TGTGCTAGCGGTGTGGGGAGCTCCTACAATGAGCAGTTCTTC
TRBD1	TRBV6-1	TRBJ2-5	NA	CASSEGTGPGWTQYF	TGTGCCAGCAGTGAAGGGACAGGGCCGGGGTGGACCCAGTACTTC
NA	TRBV3-1/TRBV3-2	TRBJ2-2	NA	CASSRSTGELFF	TGTGCCAGCAGCCGGAGTACCGGGGAGCTGTTTTTT
NA	TRBV7-9	TRBJ1-2	once	CASSRAGNYGYTF	TGTGCCAGCAGCCGGGCGGGGAACTATGGCTACACCTTC
TRBD2	TRBV11-3	TRBJ2-5	NA	CASSRGGRETQYF	TGTGCCAGCAGTCGGGGGGGCCGGGAGACCCAGTACTTC